Below, 5 T cell receptor beta chains from the same sample are listed, as sequenced in a study of shared clonotypes between healthy human individuals. Method: immunoSEQ multiplex PCR; TCRdb's copy keeps in-frame clones and lacks some. The table includes some 1,900,000 clones, 85% to 95% detected once. Naivety among CD8 cells was defined by CD45RO negativity and positive CCR7 selection, thereby excluding terminally differentiated effector memory CD45RA+ cells. The sample taken for sequencing was naive CD8+ T cells sorted from blood. Receptors were obtained from a man aged 18 to 35 in good health.

The chain employs TRBV20-1 and TRBJ1-1, with D unclear. Trimming removed 6 bases at V and 6 bases at J, with 8 bases between. This CDR3 is 10 amino acids long. The germline gives CDR1 DFQATT, CDR2 SNEGSKA (reference sequence). This chain's CDR3 is CSARNPEAFF. DNA for the CDR3: TGCAGTGCCCGAAATCCTGAAGCTTTCTTT.

The chain has TRBV12-5 and TRBJ2-3; TRBD2 agrees at 10 bases. The CDR3 is 15 amino acids. Germline V gene sequence: CDR1 LGHNT, CDR2 FRNRAP. V shed 1 base and J 3 bases; nucleotides not matched to a gene: 1. CDR3 sequence: CASGLGAGGTDTQYF. CDR3 nucleotides: TGTGCTAGTGGTTTGGGAGCGGGAGGGACAGATACGCAGTATTTT.

A few counts support this clone. The J gene is TRBJ1-2, the V gene TRBV4-1, with D tentatively TRBD1 (6 bases). V dropped 1 base and J dropped 8 bases, with 17 bases sitting between them. Germline V gene lookup returns CDR1 MGHRA and CDR2 YSYEKL. This CDR3 contains 15 residues. CDR3 bases: TGCGCCAGCAGCCAAGGTCGGACAGACTTCTTAGGCTACACCTTC. Amino acid sequence: CASSQGRTDFLGYTF.

The J gene is TRBJ1-1, the V gene TRBV6-1; TRBD1 matches at 8 bases. In germline, CDR1 is MNHNS, CDR2 SASEGT. V lost 6 bases and J lost 1; bases outside the gene matches: 4. The CDR3 is 14 residues long. In DNA, the CDR3 is TGTGCCAGCAGAGAACAGGGGGGGAACACTGAAGCTTTCTTT. Protein sequence: CASREQGGNTEAFF.

This clone was observed once. Distinct nucleotide sequences in the sample also encode this CDR3. The chain joins TRBV5-1 to TRBJ2-7; tentatively, D is TRBD2 (5 bases). The germline V gene encodes CDR1 SGHRS and CDR2 YFSETQ. V lost 3 bases and J lost 2, with 12 bases in between. The CDR3 totals 14 residues. Written as DNA, the CDR3 is TGCGCCAGCAGCTCGACCGGGGTGCCCTACGAGCAGTACTTC. Translation: CASSSTGVPYEQYF.